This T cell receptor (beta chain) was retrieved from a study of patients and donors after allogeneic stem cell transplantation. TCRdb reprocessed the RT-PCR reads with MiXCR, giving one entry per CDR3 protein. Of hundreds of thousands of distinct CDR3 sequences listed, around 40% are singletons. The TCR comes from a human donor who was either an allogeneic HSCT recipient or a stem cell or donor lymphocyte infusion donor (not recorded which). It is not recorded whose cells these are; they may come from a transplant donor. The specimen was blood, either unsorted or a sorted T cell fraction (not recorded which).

CDR3 protein: CASSARQGRETQYF. The CDR3 region has the DNA TGCGCCAGCTCCGCGCGACAGGGAAGAGAGACCCAGTACTTC. V gene TRBV5-1 combines with J gene TRBJ2-5; 7 nucleotides match TRBD1. CDR1 SGHRS and CDR2 YFSETQ come from the germline V gene. CDR3 length: 14 residues. V was clipped by 7 bases and J by 4 bases; unmatched bases: 10.